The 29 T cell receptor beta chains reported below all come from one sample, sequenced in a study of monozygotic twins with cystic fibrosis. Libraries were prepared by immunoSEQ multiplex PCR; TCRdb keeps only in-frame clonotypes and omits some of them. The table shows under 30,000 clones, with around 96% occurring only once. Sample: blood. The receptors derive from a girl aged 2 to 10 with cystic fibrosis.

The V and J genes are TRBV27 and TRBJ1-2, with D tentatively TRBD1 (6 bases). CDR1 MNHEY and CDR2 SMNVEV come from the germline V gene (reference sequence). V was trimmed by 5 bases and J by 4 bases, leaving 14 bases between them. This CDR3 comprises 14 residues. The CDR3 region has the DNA TGTGCCAGCAGTCCCGGGGGCGCCGGCTATGGCTACACCTTC. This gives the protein CASSPGGAGYGYTF.

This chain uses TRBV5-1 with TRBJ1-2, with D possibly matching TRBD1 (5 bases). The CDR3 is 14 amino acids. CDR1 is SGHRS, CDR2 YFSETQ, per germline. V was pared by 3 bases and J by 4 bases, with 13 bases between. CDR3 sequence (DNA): TGCGCCAGCAGCTCGACAAGGGGCTCCTATGGCTACACCTTC. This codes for CASSSTRGSYGYTF.

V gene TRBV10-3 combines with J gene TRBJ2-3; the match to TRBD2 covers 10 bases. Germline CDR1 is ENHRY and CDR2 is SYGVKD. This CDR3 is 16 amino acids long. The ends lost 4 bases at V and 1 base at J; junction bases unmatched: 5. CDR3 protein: CAISGVLAGGTDTQYF. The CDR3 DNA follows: TGTGCCATCAGTGGGGTGCTAGCGGGAGGCACAGATACGCAGTATTTT.

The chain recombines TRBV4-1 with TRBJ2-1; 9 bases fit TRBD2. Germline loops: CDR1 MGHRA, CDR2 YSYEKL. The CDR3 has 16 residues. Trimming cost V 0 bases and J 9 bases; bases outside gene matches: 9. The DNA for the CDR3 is TGCGCCAGCAGCCAAGATATAGGGCGGGAGGGCGCTGAGCAGTTCTTC. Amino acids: CASSQDIGREGAEQFF.

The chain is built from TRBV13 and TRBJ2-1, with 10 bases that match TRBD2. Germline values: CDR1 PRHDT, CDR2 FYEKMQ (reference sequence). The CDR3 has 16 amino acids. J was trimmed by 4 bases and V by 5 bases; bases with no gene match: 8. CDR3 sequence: CASSTWSLAGYNEQFF. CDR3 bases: TGTGCCAGCAGCACCTGGTCACTAGCGGGATACAATGAGCAGTTCTTC.

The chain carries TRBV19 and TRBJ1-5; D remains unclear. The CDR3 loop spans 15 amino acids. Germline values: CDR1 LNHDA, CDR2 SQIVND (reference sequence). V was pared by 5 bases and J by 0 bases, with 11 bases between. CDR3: CASSSRLHSNQPQHF. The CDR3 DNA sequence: TGTGCCAGTAGTTCCCGCCTCCATAGCAATCAGCCCCAGCATTTT.

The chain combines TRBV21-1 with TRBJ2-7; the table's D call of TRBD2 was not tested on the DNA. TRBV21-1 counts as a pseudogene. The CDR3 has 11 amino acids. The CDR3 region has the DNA TGTGCGCGGCGGGAGAGGTACGAGCAGTACTTC. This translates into CARRERYEQYF.

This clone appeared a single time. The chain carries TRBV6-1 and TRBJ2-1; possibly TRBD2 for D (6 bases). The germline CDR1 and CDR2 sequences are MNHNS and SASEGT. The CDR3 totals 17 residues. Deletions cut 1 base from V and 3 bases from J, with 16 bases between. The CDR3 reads CASSEEFRESIYNEQFF. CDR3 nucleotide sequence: TGTGCCAGCAGTGAAGAGTTCCGGGAGTCCATCTACAATGAGCAGTTCTTC.

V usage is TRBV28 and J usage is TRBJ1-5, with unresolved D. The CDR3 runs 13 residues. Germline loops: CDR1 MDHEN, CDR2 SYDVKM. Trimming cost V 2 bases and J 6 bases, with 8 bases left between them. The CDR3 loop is CASSLPEGQPQHF. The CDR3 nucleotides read TGTGCCAGCAGTTTACCCGAGGGTCAGCCCCAGCATTTT.

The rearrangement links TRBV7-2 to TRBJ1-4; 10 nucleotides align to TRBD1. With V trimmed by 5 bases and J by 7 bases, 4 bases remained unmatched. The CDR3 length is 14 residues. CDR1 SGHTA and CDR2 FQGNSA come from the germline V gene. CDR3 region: CASSAGQGGEKLFF. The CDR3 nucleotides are TGTGCCAGCAGCGCCGGACAGGGGGGTGAAAAACTGTTTTTT. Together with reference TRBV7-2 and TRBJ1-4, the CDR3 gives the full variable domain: GAGVSQSPSNKVTEKGKDVELRCDPISGHTALYWYRQSLGQGLEFLIYFQGNSAPDKSGLPSDRFSAERTGGSVSTLTIQRTQQEDSAVYLCASSAGQGGEKLFFGSGTQLSVL.

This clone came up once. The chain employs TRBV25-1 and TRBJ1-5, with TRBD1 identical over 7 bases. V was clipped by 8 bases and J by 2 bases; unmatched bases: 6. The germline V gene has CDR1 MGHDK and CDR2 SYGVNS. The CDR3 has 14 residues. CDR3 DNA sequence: TGTGCCAGCTCAGGGGGTATGGGCAATCAGCCCCAGCATTTT. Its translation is CASSGGMGNQPQHF.

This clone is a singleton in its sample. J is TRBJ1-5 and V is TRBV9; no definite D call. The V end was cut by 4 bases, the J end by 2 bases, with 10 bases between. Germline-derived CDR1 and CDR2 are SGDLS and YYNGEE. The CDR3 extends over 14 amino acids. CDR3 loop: CASSRDVRNQPQHF. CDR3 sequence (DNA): TGTGCCAGCAGCCGAGACGTACGCAATCAGCCCCAGCATTTT.

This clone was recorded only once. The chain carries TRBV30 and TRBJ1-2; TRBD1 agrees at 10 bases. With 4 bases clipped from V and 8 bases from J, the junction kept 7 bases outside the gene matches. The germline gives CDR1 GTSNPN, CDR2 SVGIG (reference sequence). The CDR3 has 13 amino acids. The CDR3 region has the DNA TGTGCCTGGAACCGGGACAGGGGAGGGGGCTACACCTTC. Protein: CAWNRDRGGGYTF.

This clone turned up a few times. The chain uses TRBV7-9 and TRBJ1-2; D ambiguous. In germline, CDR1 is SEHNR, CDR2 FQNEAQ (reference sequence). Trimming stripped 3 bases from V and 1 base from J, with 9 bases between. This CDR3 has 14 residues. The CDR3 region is CASSFFGNNYGYTF. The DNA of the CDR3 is TGTGCCAGCAGCTTCTTTGGGAATAACTATGGCTACACCTTC.

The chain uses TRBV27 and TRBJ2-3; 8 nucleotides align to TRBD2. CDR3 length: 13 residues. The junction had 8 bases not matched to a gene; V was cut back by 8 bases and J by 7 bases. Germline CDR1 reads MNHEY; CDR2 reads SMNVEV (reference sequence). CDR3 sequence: CASPLAEDYTQYF. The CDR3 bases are TGTGCCAGCCCACTAGCGGAAGATTATACGCAGTATTTT.

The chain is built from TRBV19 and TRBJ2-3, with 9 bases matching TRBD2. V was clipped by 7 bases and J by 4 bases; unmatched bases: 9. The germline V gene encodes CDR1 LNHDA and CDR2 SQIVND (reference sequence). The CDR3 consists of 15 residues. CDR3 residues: CASTVAGVGSDTQYF. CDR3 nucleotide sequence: TGTGCCAGTACCGTAGCGGGAGTTGGGTCAGATACGCAGTATTTT.

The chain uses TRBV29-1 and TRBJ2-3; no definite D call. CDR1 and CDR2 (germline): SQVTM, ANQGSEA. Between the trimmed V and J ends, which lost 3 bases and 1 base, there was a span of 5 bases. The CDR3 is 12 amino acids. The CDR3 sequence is CSVDHGTDTQYF. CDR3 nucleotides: TGCAGCGTTGATCACGGCACAGATACGCAGTATTTT.

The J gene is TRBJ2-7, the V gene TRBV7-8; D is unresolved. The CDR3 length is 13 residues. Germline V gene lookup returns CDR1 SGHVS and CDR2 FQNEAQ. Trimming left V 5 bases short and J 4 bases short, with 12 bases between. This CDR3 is CASSRSRQYEQYF. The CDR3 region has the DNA TGTGCCAGCAGCCGTAGCCGCCAATACGAGCAGTACTTC.

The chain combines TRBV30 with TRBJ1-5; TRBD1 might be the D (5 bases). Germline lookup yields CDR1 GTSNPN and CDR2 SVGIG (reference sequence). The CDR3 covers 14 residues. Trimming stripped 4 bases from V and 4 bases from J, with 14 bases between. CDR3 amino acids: CAWTPRGRNQPQHF. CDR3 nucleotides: TGTGCCTGGACACCCCGGGGGAGGAATCAGCCCCAGCATTTT.

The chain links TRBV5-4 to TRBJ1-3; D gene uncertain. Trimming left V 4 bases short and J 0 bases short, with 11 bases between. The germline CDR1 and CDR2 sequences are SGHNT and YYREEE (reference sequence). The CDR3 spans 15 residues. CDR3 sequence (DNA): TGTGCCAGCAGCGGGTCGCCGAGCTCTGGAAACACCATATATTTT. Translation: CASSGSPSSGNTIYF. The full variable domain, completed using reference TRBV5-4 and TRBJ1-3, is ETGVTQSPTHLIKTRGQQVTLRCSSQSGHNTVSWYQQALGQGPQFIFQYYREEENGRGNFPPRFSGLQFPNYSSELNVNALELDDSALYLCASSGSPSSGNTIYFGEGSWLTVV.

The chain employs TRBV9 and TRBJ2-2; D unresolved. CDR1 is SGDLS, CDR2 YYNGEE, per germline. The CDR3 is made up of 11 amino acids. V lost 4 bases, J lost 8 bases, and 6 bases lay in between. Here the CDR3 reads CASSRTGELFF. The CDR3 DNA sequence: TGTGCCAGCAGCCGGACGGGGGAGCTGTTTTTT.

In DNA form, the CDR3 reads TGTGCCAGTAGTATAGACCACTACAGGGGATCCAATCAGCCCCAGCATTTT. Its protein is CASSIDHYRGSNQPQHF. The chain joins TRBV19 to TRBJ1-5; TRBD1 agrees at 7 bases. Per the germline V gene, CDR1 is LNHDA and CDR2 is SQIVND (reference sequence). The junction had 8 bases not matched to a gene; V was cut back by 0 bases and J by 3 bases. CDR3 size: 17 residues.

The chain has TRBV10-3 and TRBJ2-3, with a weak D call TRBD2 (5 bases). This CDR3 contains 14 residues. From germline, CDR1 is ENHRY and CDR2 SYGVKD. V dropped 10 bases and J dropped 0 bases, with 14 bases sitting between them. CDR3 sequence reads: CATESGTSTDTQYF. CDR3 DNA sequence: TGTGCCACCGAAAGCGGTACTAGCACAGATACGCAGTATTTT.

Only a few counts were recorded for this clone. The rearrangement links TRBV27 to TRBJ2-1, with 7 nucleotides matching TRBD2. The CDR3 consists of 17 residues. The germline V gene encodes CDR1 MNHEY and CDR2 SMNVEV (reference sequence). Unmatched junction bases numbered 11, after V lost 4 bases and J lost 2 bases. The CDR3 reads CASSSGGGPSTYNEQFF. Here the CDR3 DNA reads TGTGCCAGCAGTTCGGGGGGAGGGCCTAGTACCTACAATGAGCAGTTCTTC.

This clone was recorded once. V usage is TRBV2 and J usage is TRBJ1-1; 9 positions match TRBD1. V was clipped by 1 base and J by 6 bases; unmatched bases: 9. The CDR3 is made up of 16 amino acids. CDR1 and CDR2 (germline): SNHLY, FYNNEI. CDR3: CASSEDRGRPNSEAFF. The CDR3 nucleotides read TGTGCCAGCAGTGAAGACAGGGGGCGTCCAAACTCTGAAGCTTTCTTT.

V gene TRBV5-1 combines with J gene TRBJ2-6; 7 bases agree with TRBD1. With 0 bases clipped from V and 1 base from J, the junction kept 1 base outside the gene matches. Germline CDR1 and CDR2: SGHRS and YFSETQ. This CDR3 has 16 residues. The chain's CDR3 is CASSLEGASGANVLTF. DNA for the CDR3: TGCGCCAGCAGCTTGGAGGGGGCATCTGGGGCCAACGTCCTGACTTTC.

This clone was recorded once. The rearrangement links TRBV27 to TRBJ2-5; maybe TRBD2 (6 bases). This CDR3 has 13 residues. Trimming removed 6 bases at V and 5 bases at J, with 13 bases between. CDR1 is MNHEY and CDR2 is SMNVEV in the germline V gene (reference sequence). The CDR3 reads CASSWDWGETQYF. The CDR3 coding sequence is TGTGCCAGCAGCTGGGACTGGGGGGAGACCCAGTACTTC.

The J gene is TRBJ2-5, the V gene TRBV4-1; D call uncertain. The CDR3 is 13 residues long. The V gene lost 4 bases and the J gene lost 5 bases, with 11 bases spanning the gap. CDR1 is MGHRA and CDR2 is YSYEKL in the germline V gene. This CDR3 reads CASSRVAFETQYF. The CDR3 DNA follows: TGCGCCAGCAGCCGGGTGGCTTTCGAGACCCAGTACTTC.

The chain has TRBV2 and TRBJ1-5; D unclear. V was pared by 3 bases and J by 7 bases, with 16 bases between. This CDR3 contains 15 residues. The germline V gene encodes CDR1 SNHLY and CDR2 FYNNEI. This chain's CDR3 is CASSDVGGSGQPQHF. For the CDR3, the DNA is TGTGCCAGCAGTGATGTGGGTGGGTCGGGGCAGCCCCAGCATTTT.